Listed below are T cell receptor beta chains from one sample, sequenced in a study of vaccination effects on CD4 cells after COVID-19. These receptors are not linked to any known antigen. Measured with immunoSEQ multiplex PCR; TCRdb has only the in-frame clones, and not every one. The profile shows 25,000 or so clones, roughly 73% of them singletons. The sample in question was CD4+ T cells from PBMCs cultured with HCoV-NL63 spike peptides, obtained before COVID-19 vaccination. The receptors were sampled from a human donor who received a COVID-19 vaccine. CDR3s include the opening cysteine and the closing phenylalanine or tryptophan. D genes are given only for firm matches. Not every row has a clone size; where given, it reads once, few, many or a size class.

>.|TRBV11-2|.|TRBJ1-2
CASSLGGTQGSYGYTF
TGTGCCAGCAGCTTAGGAGGGACTCAGGGGAGCTATGGCTACACCTTC
>TRBD1|TRBV2|.|TRBJ2-5
CASMEQGARETQYF
TGTGCCAGCATGGAACAGGGGGCGAGGGAGACCCAGTACTTC
>TRBD1|TRBV19|.|TRBJ1-5
CASRQGQLSNQPQHF
TGTGCCAGTCGACAGGGCCAGCTAAGCAATCAGCCCCAGCATTTT
>TRBD1|TRBV5-4|.|TRBJ1-4
CASSLSGQANEKLFF
TGTGCCAGCAGCTTATCGGGACAGGCAAATGAAAAACTGTTTTTT
>.|TRBV7-2|.|TRBJ1-5
CASSLAPPTGGWPQHF
TGTGCCAGCAGCTTAGCTCCCCCGACCGGAGGATGGCCCCAGCATTTT
>.|TRBV10-3|once|TRBJ1-1
CAISGGDTEAFF
TGTGCCATCAGTGGAGGGGACACTGAAGCTTTCTTT
>.|TRBV7-9|.|TRBJ2-3
CASSPNPAADTQYF
TGTGCCAGCAGCCCCAATCCGGCGGCGGATACGCAGTATTTT
>TRBD1|TRBV6-2/TRBV6-3|once|TRBJ1-1
CASSDSLTGKFAEAFF
TGTGCCAGCAGCGACAGTTTGACAGGGAAATTCGCTGAAGCTTTCTTT
>TRBD2|TRBV5-1|.|TRBJ2-1
CASSLGDYSYNEQFF
TGCGCCAGCAGCTTGGGGGACTACTCCTACAATGAGCAGTTCTTC
>TRBD2|TRBV5-6|.|TRBJ2-1
CASSSERTGTRRYNEQFF
TGTGCCAGCAGCTCCGAACGAACCGGGACTAGACGATACAATGAGCAGTTCTTC
>TRBD2|TRBV29-1|few|TRBJ2-1
CSVQRLASYNEQFF
TGCAGCGTTCAAAGACTAGCGAGCTACAATGAGCAGTTCTTC
>.|TRBV3-1/TRBV3-2|.|TRBJ2-1
CASSQWTADEQFF
TGTGCCAGCAGCCAATGGACCGCCGATGAGCAGTTCTTC
>TRBD2|TRBV11-2|few|TRBJ2-1
CASSRLAGGDEQFF
TGTGCCAGCAGCCGACTAGCGGGGGGGGATGAGCAGTTCTTC
>TRBD1|TRBV5-1|.|TRBJ1-1
CASSSGTGDNTEAFF
TGCGCCAGCAGCTCCGGGACAGGGGACAACACTGAAGCTTTCTTT
>TRBD2|TRBV4-1|few|TRBJ2-5
CASSRLAGQETQYF
TGCGCCAGCAGCAGACTAGCGGGGCAAGAGACCCAGTACTTC
>.|TRBV7-2|.|TRBJ1-1
CASSLVVRVGTEAFF
TGTGCCAGCAGCTTAGTTGTCCGGGTAGGGACTGAAGCTTTCTTT
>TRBD2|TRBV4-1|few|TRBJ2-7
CASSQLEEWDYLPEQYF
TGCGCCAGCAGCCAGCTCGAGGAATGGGACTATCTCCCTGAGCAGTACTTC
>.|TRBV18|.|TRBJ1-1
CASSRAGSANTEAFF
TGTGCCAGCTCAAGGGCAGGGTCGGCGAACACTGAAGCTTTCTTT
>.|TRBV10-2|.|TRBJ1-1
CANEGGGTEAFF
TGCGCCAACGAGGGGGGTGGCACTGAAGCTTTCTTT
>.|TRBV20-1|.|TRBJ2-3
CSARVLDTQYF
TGCAGTGCTAGAGTATTGGATACGCAGTATTTT